These T cell receptor beta chains were read from a single sample in a study of CD8 T cells in Susac syndrome. One entry per CDR3 protein, called by TCRdb with MiXCR from the immunoSEQ multiplex PCR reads. Among roughly 250,000 distinct CDR3 sequences listed, 90% to 97% were seen once. Sequencing was performed on CD4+ T cells from PBMCs. The receptor set was obtained from a human donor with Susac syndrome. Each CDR3 is given with its conserved first and last residue. D genes are given only for firm matches. Where a row states a size, it is once, few, many or the class of an expanded clone; other rows omit it.

j_gene,d_gene,abundance,v_gene,CDR3nt,CDR3aa
TRBJ2-7,TRBD2,once,TRBV29-1,TGCAGCGTTCGGGGGCTAGCGGGAGCAAACGAGCAGTACTTC,CSVRGLAGANEQYF
TRBJ2-2,TRBD2,-,TRBV20-1,TGCAGTGCTAGTGAGGGGACTAGCGCCGGGGAGCTGTTTTTT,CSASEGTSAGELFF
TRBJ2-5,TRBD1,-,TRBV28,TGTGCCAGCAGTTCACCCGGGACAGGAGGACAAGAGACCCAGTACTTC,CASSSPGTGGQETQYF
TRBJ2-7,-,-,TRBV20-1,TGCAGTGCCCCCCGGGACATATCCTACGAGCAGTACTTC,CSAPRDISYEQYF
TRBJ2-6,-,-,TRBV18,TGTGCCAGCTCACCACCCTACAGCTCTGGGGCCAACGTCCTGACTTTC,CASSPPYSSGANVLTF
TRBJ1-1,-,-,TRBV2,TGTGCCAGCATCGTTAACAGGAGGACGAACACTGAAGCTTTCTTT,CASIVNRRTNTEAFF
TRBJ2-6,-,-,TRBV6-5,TGTGCCAGCAGGGTTCAGGGAACTGGGGCCAACGTCCTGACTTTC,CASRVQGTGANVLTF
TRBJ1-5,-,-,TRBV18,TGTGCCAGCTCACCGTTGTCGGGGGATAGCAATCAGCCCCAGCATTTT,CASSPLSGDSNQPQHF
TRBJ2-4,-,-,TRBV11-2,TGTGCCAGCATCCCAGGGTCAGCCAAAAACATTCAGTACTTC,CASIPGSAKNIQYF
TRBJ1-1,TRBD1,-,TRBV19,TGTGCCAGTAGTCCGCGGCCAGGGGGAGTGAGCAACGTAGCTTTCTTT,CASSPRPGGVSNVAFF
TRBJ2-7,-,-,TRBV30,TGTGCCTGGAATGCAAACAATTACGAGCAGTACTTC,CAWNANNYEQYF
TRBJ2-7,-,-,TRBV5-4,TGTGCCAGCAGCTTCGGAGGGACCAACTACGAGCAGTACTTC,CASSFGGTNYEQYF
TRBJ1-2,-,-,TRBV6-5,TGTGCCAGCAGTTACTCGATAGTGACCAACTATGGCTACACCTTC,CASSYSIVTNYGYTF
TRBJ1-3,-,-,TRBV10-3,TGTGCCATCAGTGAGAGACGTGAAGGCACCATATATTTT,CAISERREGTIYF
TRBJ1-1,-,-,TRBV5-1,TGCGCCAGCAGCTTGGGAGTAAGCCAGAACACTGAAGCTTTCTTT,CASSLGVSQNTEAFF
TRBJ2-1,-,-,TRBV29-1,TGCAGCGGTCGAGCGGGCGGTTGGTTCGATGAGCAGTTCTTC,CSGRAGGWFDEQFF